Shown below are 4 T cell receptor beta chains from a single sample sequenced in a study of blood T cell repertoires in COVID-19. The table came from immunoSEQ multiplex PCR; TCRdb's copy has only in-frame clones and leaves some out. Altogether over 90,000 clones are present, 81% being singletons, with the ten largest covering under 5%. Sequenced input: peripheral blood. The receptors here all came from an older man with COVID-19, enrolled during active disease.

This clone is a singleton in its sample. The V and J genes are TRBV7-2 and TRBJ1-4; 7 nucleotides agree with TRBD1. Per germline, CDR1 SGHTA and CDR2 FQGNSA. V lost 0 bases and J lost 8; bases outside the gene matches: 6. The CDR3 runs to 15 residues. The CDR3 nucleotides are TGTGCCAGCAGCTTAGCAGGGGGCTTTTCGGAAAAACTGTTTTTT. Amino acids: CASSLAGGFSEKLFF.

The table lists this clone with a count of one. This chain uses TRBV2 with TRBJ2-2, with TRBD2 matching 11 bases. The germline V gene has CDR1 SNHLY and CDR2 FYNNEI. This CDR3 region has 15 residues. J gave up 1 base and V 6 bases, and 1 base lay outside the gene matches. The CDR3 nucleotides are TGTGCCAGCAGCGGACTAGCGGGGAACACCGGGGAGCTGTTTTTT. Its protein is CASSGLAGNTGELFF. Full variable domain (remainder filled in from reference TRBV2 and TRBJ2-2): EPEVTQTPSHQVTQMGQEVILRCVPISNHLYFYWYRQILGQKVEFLVSFYNNEISEKSEIFDDQFSVERPDGSNFTLKIRSTKLEDSAMYFCASSGLAGNTGELFFGEGSRLTVL.

The V gene is TRBV5-1, the J gene TRBJ1-6; TRBD1 matches 11 bases. CDR3 length: 14 amino acids. V dropped 4 bases and J dropped 8; count of bases not matched to a gene: 2. Per germline, CDR1 SGHRS and CDR2 YFSETQ. The CDR3 protein is CASSQGQGDSPLHF. Here the CDR3 DNA reads TGCGCCAGCAGCCAGGGACAGGGGGATTCACCCCTCCACTTT.

The chain carries TRBV6-5 and TRBJ1-1; 8 bases agree with TRBD1. Germline V gene data show CDR1 as MNHEY and CDR2 as SVGAGI. V trimming: 8 bases; J trimming: 4 bases; junction bases outside the gene matches: 6. The CDR3 spans 13 residues. The CDR3: CASAGQGGTEAFF. The CDR3 bases are TGTGCCAGCGCTGGACAGGGCGGCACTGAAGCTTTCTTT.